The 8 T cell receptor beta chains below come from one sample, sequenced in a study of T cells in tuberculosis. The table came from immunoSEQ multiplex PCR; TCRdb's copy has only in-frame clones and leaves some out. The sample carries about 49,000 clones, over 90% recorded once. Time point indicated: new active TB diagnosis, blood taken before or within 7 days of starting treatment. The sample consisted of PBMCs, taken at tuberculosis diagnosis. These TCRs come from an adult with tuberculosis.

This chain uses TRBV18 with TRBJ1-5, with D perhaps TRBD1 (6 bases). Germline CDR1 KGHSH, CDR2 LQKENI. The length of the CDR3 is 15 residues. Trimming shortened V by 3 bases and J by 6 bases, and 15 bases separated the two germline ends. The CDR3 spells CASSPTGGAAQPQHF. CDR3 in DNA: TGTGCCAGCTCACCTACGGGGGGCGCAGCTCAGCCCCAGCATTTT.

The chain is built from TRBV18 and TRBJ2-7, with a possible D match to TRBD1 (6 bases). V was pared by 1 base and J by 2 bases, with 6 bases between. The germline CDR1 and CDR2 sequences are KGHSH and LQKENI. This CDR3 is 13 amino acids long. CDR3 sequence reads: CASSPRDTYEQYF. The CDR3, as DNA: TGTGCCAGCTCACCACGGGACACCTACGAGCAGTACTTC. Drawing the rest from reference TRBV18 and TRBJ2-7, the complete variable domain is NAGVMQNPRHLVRRRGQEARLRCSPMKGHSHVYWYRQLPEEGLKFMVYLQKENIIDESGMPKERFSAEFPKEGPSILRIQQVVRGDSAAYFCASSPRDTYEQYFGPGTRLTVT.

The rearrangement uses TRBV10-3 and TRBJ2-2, with D unclear. The CDR3 loop spans 13 amino acids. V lost 2 bases and J 5 bases, leaving 6 bases between the germline ends. Per the germline V gene, CDR1 is ENHRY and CDR2 is SYGVKD. CDR3 protein: CAISETPTGELFF. CDR3 DNA sequence: TGTGCCATCAGTGAGACACCGACCGGGGAGCTGTTTTTT.

The rearrangement uses TRBV21-1 and TRBJ2-1; TRBD2 is the table's D call and was not checked against the DNA. TRBV21-1 is a listed pseudogene. The CDR3 covers 17 residues. In DNA, the CDR3 is TGTGCCAGCAGCAAAGCGCGAGTGTCATGGGAGGACAATGAGCAGTTCTTC. This translates into CASSKARVSWEDNEQFF.

The rearrangement links TRBV2 to TRBJ2-2; 14 nucleotides align to TRBD2. The V and J ends lost 7 bases and 5 bases, in that order; junction bases with no gene match: 6. Germline-derived CDR1 and CDR2 are SNHLY and FYNNEI. The CDR3 sequence is 16 residues long. This chain's CDR3 is CASNLGTSGRTGELFF. In nucleotides, the CDR3 is TGTGCCAGCAACCTTGGGACTAGCGGGAGAACCGGGGAGCTGTTTTTT.

The chain links TRBV5-1 to TRBJ2-6; a weak D match, TRBD1 (5 bases). Germline values: CDR1 SGHRS, CDR2 YFSETQ. There are 14 residues in the CDR3. V lost 4 bases, J lost 4 bases, and 9 bases lay in between. As DNA, the CDR3 is TGCGCCAGCAGCGTTCCAGGGGGGGCCAACGTCCTGACTTTC. Amino acid sequence: CASSVPGGANVLTF.

The gene calls are TRBV30 and TRBJ1-5; D gene ambiguous. The CDR3 contains 14 residues. The V gene lost 2 bases and the J gene lost 2 bases, with 10 bases spanning the gap. In germline, CDR1 is GTSNPN, CDR2 SVGIG (reference sequence). This CDR3 is CAWSQGLGNQPQHF. The CDR3 DNA follows: TGTGCCTGGAGTCAAGGACTAGGCAATCAGCCCCAGCATTTT.

The chain couples TRBV29-1 to TRBJ2-1; D remains ambiguous. The CDR3 has 14 residues. Trimming took off 3 bases at V and 0 bases at J, with 9 bases between the two ends. The V gene's germline CDR1 is SQVTM and CDR2 ANQGSEA. CDR3 nucleotides: TGCAGCGTTGAGCGTCGTCCCTCCTACAATGAGCAGTTCTTC. Protein: CSVERRPSYNEQFF.